A selection of T cell receptor beta chains follows, all from one sample in a study of T cells after yellow fever vaccination. TCRdb called the 5' RACE reads again in MiXCR, with one record for every CDR3 protein. Of over 110,000 distinct CDR3 sequences in the sample, 7.7% were seen once. The source material was CD4+ T cells sorted from PBMCs, sampled 5 days after the yellow fever booster vaccination. These receptors originate from a man aged 25 to 40 who received the YFV17D yellow fever vaccine. The CDR3 runs from the conserved cysteine through the conserved F or W. Fields, in order: D gene, V gene, clone size, J gene, CDR3 DNA, CDR3 protein. A D gene is named only where the DNA matches it firmly. Not every row has a clone size; where given, it reads once, few, many or a size class.

>-|TRBV7-2|few|TRBJ1-1
TGTGCCAGCAGCTTAGCTAGTTGGGGCACCTTTCCCGCTTTCTTT
CASSLASWGTFPAFF
>-|TRBV29-1|many|TRBJ2-1
TGCAGCGTTGCTCTTACGACTCGGAACAATGAGCAGTTCTTC
CSVALTTRNNEQFF
>TRBD2|TRBV4-3|many|TRBJ2-1
TGCGCCAGCAGCCTTCAAGCGGGAGGGCCGATAGATGAGCAGTTCTTC
CASSLQAGGPIDEQFF
>-|TRBV5-5|many|TRBJ1-1
TGTGCCAGCAGTGTCACAGTAAACACTGAAGCTTTCTTT
CASSVTVNTEAFF
>-|TRBV29-1|many|TRBJ2-1
TGCAGCGTCGTACTTCTAGACGTGGGGTTCTTC
CSVVLLDVGFF
>TRBD2|TRBV18|many|TRBJ2-1
TGCGCCAGCAGCCTCGGGACTAGCGGGACCAATGAGCAGTTCTTC
CASSLGTSGTNEQFF
>-|TRBV7-2|many|TRBJ2-7
TGTGCCAGCAGCTTCTCCGAATGGGGACTGGGAGAGCAGTACTTC
CASSFSEWGLGEQYF
>-|TRBV20-1|many|TRBJ1-1
TGCAGTGCTAGAACGGGGAACACTGAAGCTTTCTTT
CSARTGNTEAFF
>TRBD2|TRBV5-1|few|TRBJ2-3
TGCGCCAGCAGATTTACTAGCGGGGCAGGAAATACGCAGTATTTT
CASRFTSGAGNTQYF
>-|TRBV5-1|few|TRBJ2-1
TGCGCCAGCAGCTTGGTAGGGTCTAATGAGCAGTTCTTC
CASSLVGSNEQFF
>TRBD2|TRBV18|many|TRBJ2-1
TGTGCCAGCTCACCGGGAGTAGCGGGAATAAGCTCCTACAATGAGCAGTTCTTC
CASSPGVAGISSYNEQFF
>-|TRBV20-1|many|TRBJ2-1
TGCAGTGCTAGAGATCCCCTCGGCGGCACCAGAGGGGAGCAGTTCTTC
CSARDPLGGTRGEQFF
>-|TRBV4-3|many|TRBJ2-5
TGCGCCAGCAGCCAAGATACCTTGGGGACCCAAGAGACCCAGTACTTC
CASSQDTLGTQETQYF
>TRBD2|TRBV18|many|TRBJ2-1
TGTGCCAGCTCAACTACCGGGACTAGCGACCTAATGAGGCAGTTCTTC
CASSTTGTSDLMRQFF
>-|TRBV20-1|many|TRBJ2-7
TGCAGTGCCACGTGGGGCGGATACTACGAGCAGTACTTC
CSATWGGYYEQYF
>-|TRBV20-1|many|TRBJ2-7
TGCAGTGCTAGTAGTCGCCGGGAAACAAGGAACGAGCAGTACTTC
CSASSRRETRNEQYF
>-|TRBV20-1|many|TRBJ1-5
TGCAGTGCTAGCGCCGATCAGCCCCAGCATTTT
CSASADQPQHF
>TRBD2|TRBV12-3/TRBV12-4|many|TRBJ2-2
TGTGCCAGCAGTTTACTAGCGGTAAACACCGGGGAGCTGTTTTTT
CASSLLAVNTGELFF
>-|TRBV2|few|TRBJ2-2
TGTGCCAGCAGTCAGACAGTTATTACGAACACCGGGGAGCTGTTTTTT
CASSQTVITNTGELFF
>TRBD2|TRBV5-3|many|TRBJ2-2
TGTGCCAGAAGCTTTATGATGGGACTAGCTAGACCCGGGGAGCTGTTTTTT
CARSFMMGLARPGELFF
>TRBD1|TRBV20-1|many|TRBJ1-2
TGCAGTGCTAGAGAAAAGAAACAGGGGCATGGCTACACCTTC
CSAREKKQGHGYTF
>-|TRBV7-3|many|TRBJ2-3
TGTGCCAGCAGCCCCGGGGGAGGTCGGGGGCCGAGCACAGATACGCAGTATTTT
CASSPGGGRGPSTDTQYF
>-|TRBV5-1|many|TRBJ2-3
TGCGCCAGCAGCTTGGCCAAACTATCAGGTCAAGATACGCAGTATTTT
CASSLAKLSGQDTQYF
>TRBD2|TRBV5-1|many|TRBJ2-1
TGCGCCAGCAGCCTGCCCCGACTAGCGGGAGGGCCGGGGAATGAGCAGTTCTTC
CASSLPRLAGGPGNEQFF
>TRBD1|TRBV7-3|many|TRBJ2-1
TGTGCCAGCAGCTTTGGACAGGGTAACAATGAGCAGTTCTTC
CASSFGQGNNEQFF
>-|TRBV20-1|-|TRBJ2-2
TGCAGTGCCCAACCCGATCAGAACACCGGGGAGCTGTTTTTT
CSAQPDQNTGELFF
>TRBD2|TRBV20-1|-|TRBJ2-1
TGCAGTGCTATAGGCGGGAGAAAGGACTCCTACAATGAGCAGTTCTTC
CSAIGGRKDSYNEQFF
>TRBD1|TRBV7-2|many|TRBJ2-4
TGTGCCAGCAGCCCTACCGGGACAGGGGATAACATTCAGTACTTC
CASSPTGTGDNIQYF
>-|TRBV18|few|TRBJ2-5
TGTGCCAGCTCACCAACTGCCCGACCTCAAGAGACCCAGTACTTC
CASSPTARPQETQYF
>-|TRBV5-1|many|TRBJ1-5
TGCGCCAGCAGCTTTGGGGTCGGCAGTAATCAGCCCCAGCATTTT
CASSFGVGSNQPQHF
>TRBD2|TRBV7-9|many|TRBJ2-1
TGTGCCAGCAGCTTGGCGGGAGGTCGTAATGAGCAGTTCTTC
CASSLAGGRNEQFF
>TRBD2|TRBV5-1|many|TRBJ2-1
TGCGCCAGCAGCCCTGACGGGACTAGCGGAGCATACAATGAGCAGTTCTTC
CASSPDGTSGAYNEQFF
>TRBD1|TRBV19|many|TRBJ2-1
TGTGCCAGTAGTAGGGGACAGCCCACGGTTTACAATGAGCAGTTCTTC
CASSRGQPTVYNEQFF
>TRBD1|TRBV29-1|many|TRBJ2-4
TGCAGCGTGGGGGGAGTAGGGACAGGAACAAAAAACATTCAGTACTTC
CSVGGVGTGTKNIQYF
>-|TRBV10-3|-|TRBJ2-1
TGTGCCCTCGGAGAGTATAGCCAGAACTCCTACAATGAGCAGTTCTTC
CALGEYSQNSYNEQFF
>TRBD2|TRBV5-6|many|TRBJ2-3
TGTGCCAGCAGCTCCCGCCTAGCGGGAGATTCCCCTGCGCAGTATTTT
CASSSRLAGDSPAQYF
>TRBD1|TRBV5-1|many|TRBJ1-4
TGCGCCAGCAGTCGCGGGACAGGAGAAAAACTGTTTTTT
CASSRGTGEKLFF
>-|TRBV5-1|many|TRBJ2-5
TGCGCCAGCAGCTTCCCGGGAGAGACCCAGTACTTC
CASSFPGETQYF
>-|TRBV19|-|TRBJ2-6
TGTGCCAGTAGTATAAACTCTGGGGCCAACGTCCTGACTTTC
CASSINSGANVLTF